This T cell receptor (beta chain) originates from a study of blood T cell repertoires in COVID-19. About the research overall: Samples of COVID-19 (acute and convalescent) were obtained from the United States, Italy and Spain.

The repertoire was sequenced with immunoSEQ multiplex PCR; TCRdb's copy has only in-frame clones and lacks some. The data hold some 220,000 clones, with roughly four fifths observed a single time. The V end was cut by 3 bases, the J end by 8 bases, with 10 bases between. The germline V gene encodes CDR1 PRHDT and CDR2 FYEKMQ (reference sequence). The CDR3 runs to 13 residues. The clonotype comes from a man in his fifties with acute or convalescent COVID-19. The chain joins TRBV13 to TRBJ1-4; D might be TRBD1 (5 bases). Sequencing was carried out using peripheral blood. The CDR3 bases are TGTGCCAGCAGCTTCTATAAGGGGGAAAAACTGTTTTTT. Amino acids: CASSFYKGEKLFF.